What follows are 30 T cell receptor beta chains derived from one specimen sequenced in a study of molecular identifiers for immune sequencing clone quantification. TCRdb used MiXCR to reprocess the PCR reads, holding one entry per CDR3 protein. Seen here are tens of thousands of distinct CDR3 sequences, around 21% observed once, and the top ten hold roughly 0.99%. The sample taken for sequencing was naive CD8+ T cells from blood, with Jurkat cell RNA spiked in. Described subset: FACS-sorted CD8+CD4-CCR7+CD45RA+ naive T cells. All receptors come from a human donor in good health. Some libraries in this study had Jurkat cell RNA spiked in.

This clonotype has at least ten counts. V is TRBV5-1 and J is TRBJ1-1; D is uncertain. V lost 0 bases, J lost 1 base, and 16 bases lay in between. Per germline, CDR1 SGHRS and CDR2 YFSETQ. The CDR3 spans 17 residues. The CDR3 DNA reads as TGCGCCAGCAGCTTGGGCGAATCGACAACCTGGAACACTGAAGCTTTCTTT. Its translation: CASSLGESTTWNTEAFF.

This clonotype was counted many times. The V and J genes are TRBV13 and TRBJ2-5, with TRBD1 matching 10 bases. After removal of 2 bases from V and 5 bases from J, the junction contained 5 bases not matched to a gene. The CDR3 runs to 15 residues. Germline V gene sequence: CDR1 PRHDT, CDR2 FYEKMQ (reference sequence). CDR3 protein: CASSLTGQGDETQYF. In DNA form, the CDR3 reads TGTGCCAGCAGCTTAACCGGACAGGGGGATGAGACCCAGTACTTC.

Only one count was recorded for this clonotype. One end of the junction fails to match germline, which may point to a read error. The chain is built from TRBV7-9 and TRBJ1-6; TRBD1 matches 8 bases. CDR3 length: 15 amino acids. Germline CDR1 reads SEHNR; CDR2 reads FQNEAQ (reference sequence). The CDR3: CASSPGQGFASPLYF. CDR3 in DNA: TGTGCCAGCAGCCCCGGACAGGGATTTGCTTCACCCCTCTACTTT.

This clonotype was detected many times. The rearrangement links TRBV18 to TRBJ2-3, with D perhaps TRBD2 (5 bases). CDR1 is KGHSH, CDR2 LQKENI, per germline. The ends were cut back, 2 bases at V and 2 bases at J, with 8 bases in the middle. This CDR3 is 14 amino acids long. CDR3 DNA sequence: TGTGCCAGCTCACCAAGGGAGACCACAGATACGCAGTATTTT. Amino acids: CASSPRETTDTQYF.

This clonotype has a count of ten or more. The CDR3 coding sequence is TGTGCCAGCAGTTACGGCGGGGTCAATGAGCAGTTCTTC. This encodes CASSYGGVNEQFF. The chain couples TRBV6-6 to TRBJ2-1; the D gene is possibly TRBD2 (6 bases). CDR1 MNHNY and CDR2 SVGAGI come from the germline V gene (reference sequence). Trimming left V 2 bases short and J 6 bases short, with 8 bases between. CDR3 length: 13 residues.

This clonotype was counted ten times or more. This sequence joins TRBV7-6 and TRBJ2-3; the D is unclear. CDR1 is SGHVS, CDR2 FNYEAQ, per germline. The CDR3 spans 13 residues. V was shortened by 5 bases and J by 2 bases, with 8 bases between the two germline ends. CDR3 nucleotides: TGTGCCAGCAGCCCCTCAGTCACAGATACGCAGTATTTT. Translation: CASSPSVTDTQYF.

This clonotype was observed at least ten times. The gene calls are TRBV4-3 and TRBJ1-5; 7 bases are shared with TRBD1. This CDR3 spans 16 amino acids. The V gene's germline CDR1 is LGHNA and CDR2 YSLEER. The V and J ends lost 0 bases and 7 bases, in that order; junction bases with no gene match: 9. The CDR3 bases are TGCGCCAGCAGCCAAGATATAGGGGGCCCGGGGCAGCCCCAGCATTTT. Protein product: CASSQDIGGPGQPQHF.

This rearrangement joins TRBV20-1 to TRBJ2-2; D is unclear. The CDR3 is 12 amino acids. The V gene lost 6 bases and the J gene lost 5 bases, with 10 bases spanning the gap. Germline lookup yields CDR1 DFQATT and CDR2 SNEGSKA (reference sequence). Here the CDR3 reads CSALDWTGELFF. In nucleotides, the CDR3 is TGCAGTGCACTCGACTGGACCGGGGAGCTGTTTTTT.

Notes on this clonotype: A much larger clone sits a single nucleotide away, making a read error possible. This chain links TRBV27 with TRBJ2-7; 11 bases map to TRBD1. Germline CDR1 reads MNHEY; CDR2 reads SMNVEV (reference sequence). Unmatched junction bases numbered 12, after V lost 8 bases and J lost 6 bases. This CDR3 region has 15 residues. The CDR3 nucleotides are TGTGCCAGCGGCCTGGGCGGGACAGGGGGTAGCGAGCAGTACTTC. Its protein is CASGLGGTGGSEQYF.

At least ten counts were recorded for this clonotype. The genes are TRBV2 and TRBJ1-4; a weak D match, TRBD1 (6 bases). V dropped 3 bases and J dropped 5 bases, with 10 bases sitting between them. The germline V gene has CDR1 SNHLY and CDR2 FYNNEI. The CDR3 has 14 residues. The CDR3 reads CASSDGTRNEKLFF. CDR3 nucleotide sequence: TGTGCCAGCAGTGACGGGACAAGAAATGAAAAACTGTTTTTT.

This clonotype was observed many times. The chain recombines TRBV7-6 with TRBJ2-5; 9 nucleotides align to TRBD2. J was trimmed by 3 bases and V by 1 base; bases with no gene match: 12. This CDR3 region has 18 residues. CDR1 is SGHVS and CDR2 is FNYEAQ in the germline V gene. The CDR3, as DNA: TGTGCCAGCAGCTTAGGAGTGCTAGCGGGAAGTCAAGAAGAGACCCAGTACTTC. Translated: CASSLGVLAGSQEETQYF.

The chain combines TRBV7-2 with TRBJ2-7; no clear D. Between the trimmed V and J ends, which lost 2 bases and 3 bases, there was a span of 17 bases. Germline lookup yields CDR1 SGHTA and CDR2 FQGNSA. The CDR3 covers 16 residues. CDR3 nucleotides: TGTGCCAGCAGCTTACACGAGCACACCGACTTCTACGAGCAGTACTTC. It specifies CASSLHEHTDFYEQYF.

This clonotype came up many times. The rearrangement uses TRBV12-3 or TRBV12-4 and TRBJ1-1, with 8 bases lining up with TRBD1. The V gene end was trimmed by 6 bases and the J gene end by 4 bases; junction bases not matched to a gene: 4. The CDR3 contains 13 residues. This CDR3 is CASRLGQVTEAFF. CDR3 bases: TGTGCCAGCAGACTGGGACAGGTCACTGAAGCTTTCTTT.

This clonotype was counted at least ten times. This rearrangement joins TRBV5-1 to TRBJ2-7; 7 nucleotides match TRBD1. Germline CDR1 reads SGHRS; CDR2 reads YFSETQ. There are 15 residues in the CDR3. J lost 1 base, V lost 4 bases, and 8 bases had no gene match. CDR3 bases: TGCGCCAGCAGCCTGAGACAGGGTCAATCCTACGAGCAGTACTTC. Its protein is CASSLRQGQSYEQYF.

The table lists this clonotype with a few counts. This may arise from a read error, as a much more abundant clone is one base away. The V gene is TRBV5-6, the J gene TRBJ1-2; D remains unclear. This CDR3 has 14 residues. Trimming stripped 6 bases from V and 10 bases from J, with 22 bases between. Germline values: CDR1 SGHDT, CDR2 YYEEEE. The CDR3: CASNMNVYGRLYTF. The CDR3 DNA reads TGTGCCAGCAACATGAACGTCTATGGACGCCTCTACACCTTC.

In its sample, this clonotype was seen many times. The chain couples TRBV27 to TRBJ2-3, with D unresolved. This CDR3 has 14 amino acids. The V and J ends lost 1 base and 2 bases respectively, with 7 bases between them. Germline V CDR1 and CDR2: MNHEY, SMNVEV (reference sequence). The CDR3 is CASSLWWNTDTQYF. CDR3 DNA sequence: TGTGCCAGCAGTTTATGGTGGAACACAGATACGCAGTATTTT.

This clonotype came up many times. The chain combines TRBV20-1 with TRBJ2-7, with 13 bases that match TRBD2. CDR3 length: 14 residues. CDR1 DFQATT and CDR2 SNEGSKA come from the germline V gene (reference sequence). V was clipped by 4 bases and J by 5 bases; unmatched bases: 5. CDR3 region: CSATSTSGRNEQYF. The CDR3 nucleotides read TGCAGTGCTACATCGACTAGCGGGAGGAACGAGCAGTACTTC.

This clonotype has ten or more counts. The rearrangement joins TRBV18 to TRBJ2-6; no clear D gene. V lost 3 bases, J lost 0 bases, and 12 bases lay in between. The CDR3 extends over 17 amino acids. Germline-derived CDR1 and CDR2 are KGHSH and LQKENI. The DNA of the CDR3 is TGTGCCAGCTCACCTCGGGTACCCGACTCTGGGGCCAACGTCCTGACTTTC. It is translated as CASSPRVPDSGANVLTF.

As regards this clonotype: A read error may explain this, as a much larger clone is one base away. CDR3 amino acids: CASSPRVPGQGKASTGELFF. The CDR3 nucleotides are TGTGCCAGCTCACCACGAGTCCCGGGACAGGGGAAAGCGAGCACCGGGGAGCTGTTTTTT. The chain links TRBV18 to TRBJ2-2, with 10 bases aligning to TRBD1. Unmatched junction bases numbered 15, after V lost 1 base and J lost 4 bases. Germline V gives CDR1 KGHSH, CDR2 LQKENI. The CDR3 extends over 20 amino acids.

Comments on this clonotype: Likely a read error: the CDR3 ends without its conserved phenylalanine or tryptophan. The chain joins TRBV10-3 to TRBJ2-7; D is perhaps TRBD1 (6 bases). Between the trimmed V and J ends, which lost 8 bases and 5 bases, there was a span of 19 bases. Germline V gene data show CDR1 as ENHRY and CDR2 as SYGVKD. CDR3 length: 14 amino acids. The CDR3 here is CAIEKQGQVHEQYS. The CDR3 DNA follows: TGTGCCATCGAGAAACAGGGCCAGGTGCACGAGCAGTACTCC.

This clonotype has at least ten counts. The genes are TRBV28 and TRBJ2-3; no reliable D call. CDR3 length: 15 amino acids. V was trimmed by 2 bases and J by 2 bases, leaving 11 bases between them. Germline CDR1 reads MDHEN; CDR2 reads SYDVKM. DNA for the CDR3: TGTGCCAGCAGTTTAACCGGGTCGTTCACAGATACGCAGTATTTT. Translated, it gives CASSLTGSFTDTQYF. The full variable domain, completed using reference TRBV28 and TRBJ2-3, is DVKVTQSSRYLVKRTGEKVFLECVQDMDHENMFWYRQDPGLGLRLIYFSYDVKMKEKGDIPEGYSVSREKKERFSLILESASTNQTSMYLCASSLTGSFTDTQYFGPGTRLTVL.

This clonotype occurred many times. The J gene is TRBJ2-3, the V gene TRBV2, with TRBD2 matching over 9 bases. Trimming cost V 7 bases and J 4 bases; bases outside gene matches: 12. CDR3 length: 16 amino acids. Germline values: CDR1 SNHLY, CDR2 FYNNEI. The CDR3 region has the DNA TGTGCCAGCATTACGCACCAGCGGGAGGCCCCAGATACGCAGTATTTT. It translates to CASITHQREAPDTQYF. Combining the CDR3 with reference TRBV2 and TRBJ2-3 gives the whole variable domain EPEVTQTPSHQVTQMGQEVILRCVPISNHLYFYWYRQILGQKVEFLVSFYNNEISEKSEIFDDQFSVERPDGSNFTLKIRSTKLEDSAMYFCASITHQREAPDTQYFGPGTRLTVL.

The table lists this clonotype with many counts. The chain uses TRBV28 and TRBJ2-5, with D tentatively TRBD2 (5 bases). The V gene's germline CDR1 is MDHEN and CDR2 SYDVKM. The CDR3 spans 16 residues. V was clipped by 1 base and J by 1 base, with 13 bases between them. The CDR3 DNA reads as TGTGCCAGCAGTTTATATCGCGGGTCGGTCCAAGAGACCCAGTACTTC. Amino acid sequence: CASSLYRGSVQETQYF. The whole variable domain, filled in from reference TRBV28 and TRBJ2-5, reads DVKVTQSSRYLVKRTGEKVFLECVQDMDHENMFWYRQDPGLGLRLIYFSYDVKMKEKGDIPEGYSVSREKKERFSLILESASTNQTSMYLCASSLYRGSVQETQYFGPGTRLLVL.

This clonotype was found once. The chain is built from TRBV27 and TRBJ2-2; 14 bases fit TRBD2. Germline V lookup: CDR1 MNHEY, CDR2 SMNVEV (reference sequence). The V segment lost 10 bases and the J segment 4 bases; nucleotides outside the gene matches: 2. This CDR3 is built from 14 residues. Here the CDR3 reads CATGTSGSTGELFF. The CDR3 DNA is TGTGCCACCGGGACTAGCGGGAGCACCGGGGAGCTGTTTTTT.

This clonotype was counted only a few times. V gene TRBV4-3 combines with J gene TRBJ2-7; 9 positions agree with TRBD1. The CDR3 runs to 17 residues. CDR1 LGHNA and CDR2 YSLEER come from the germline V gene. V was clipped by 0 bases and J by 5 bases; unmatched bases: 11. The CDR3 loop is CASSQDPEGQGRDEQYF. DNA for the CDR3: TGCGCCAGCAGCCAAGATCCTGAAGGACAGGGGCGAGACGAGCAGTACTTC.

J is TRBJ2-7 and V is TRBV5-1; 10 positions match TRBD2. The CDR3 is 14 amino acids. Germline assignment: CDR1 SGHRS and CDR2 YFSETQ. The V and J ends lost 2 bases and 4 bases, in that order; junction bases with no gene match: 3. This chain's CDR3 is CASSLAGGRYEQYF. In DNA, the CDR3 is TGCGCCAGCAGCTTAGCGGGAGGGCGGTACGAGCAGTACTTC. Full variable domain (missing parts from reference TRBV5-1 and TRBJ2-7): KAGVTQTPRYLIKTRGQQVTLSCSPISGHRSVSWYQQTPGQGLQFLFEYFSETQRNKGNFPGRFSGRQFSNSRSEMNVSTLELGDSALYLCASSLAGGRYEQYFGPGTRLTVT.

This clonotype was seen repeatedly, ten times or more. This chain connects TRBV7-9 to TRBJ1-5; D gene unclear. The length of the CDR3 is 12 residues. V gave up 5 bases and J gave up 2 bases, with 4 bases separating them. The germline V gene has CDR1 SEHNR and CDR2 FQNEAQ (reference sequence). CDR3 coding DNA: TGTGCCAGCAGCCGGGGCAATCAGCCCCAGCATTTT. It specifies CASSRGNQPQHF.

Many counts were recorded for this clonotype. This sequence joins TRBV27 and TRBJ2-3, with 7 positions matching TRBD2. The V gene's germline CDR1 is MNHEY and CDR2 SMNVEV (reference sequence). Trimming took 4 bases from V and 2 from J; bases not matched to a gene: 6. This CDR3 has 15 residues. The CDR3 loop is CASSSLATNTDTQYF. The CDR3 DNA follows: TGTGCCAGCAGTTCACTAGCGACAAACACAGATACGCAGTATTTT.

This clonotype has ten or more counts. The chain has TRBV19 and TRBJ1-5, with unresolved D. Germline V lookup: CDR1 LNHDA, CDR2 SQIVND (reference sequence). This CDR3 has 16 residues. Trimming left V 1 base short and J 3 bases short, with 13 bases between. The CDR3 loop is CASSIAPSSYNQPQHF. CDR3 nucleotides: TGTGCCAGTAGTATAGCCCCATCCAGTTACAATCAGCCCCAGCATTTT.

This clonotype was observed many times. The chain joins TRBV27 to TRBJ2-6; D remains unclear. Trimming shortened V by 5 bases and J by 0 bases, and 8 bases separated the two germline ends. Germline loops: CDR1 MNHEY, CDR2 SMNVEV (reference sequence). The CDR3 covers 15 residues. The CDR3 reads CASSRVDSGANVLTF. Written as DNA, the CDR3 is TGTGCCAGCAGTCGGGTCGACTCTGGGGCCAACGTCCTGACTTTC. The whole variable domain, filled in from reference TRBV27 and TRBJ2-6, reads EAQVTQNPRYLITVTGKKLTVTCSQNMNHEYMSWYRQDPGLGLRQIYYSMNVEVTDKGDVPEGYKVSRKEKRNFPLILESPSPNQTSLYFCASSRVDSGANVLTFGAGSRLTVL.